The 22 T cell receptor beta chains below come from one sample, sequenced in a study of CD8+CD57+ T cells in acquired aplastic anemia (dated by TCRdb to the late 2010s). Data came from an Illumina HiSeq 2000. Genomic DNA was used as template for profiling of TCR beta VDJ combinations and CDR3 sequences. The public reads were reprocessed in TCRdb via fastp at Q25 and MiXCR, keeping in-frame beta chains. For every CDR3 protein sequence, its rows merge into one entry that carries the most common genes and DNA. The sample records about 190,000 distinct CDR3 sequences, 64% of which are singletons. The leading ten clones occupy roughly 46% of the sample. Sequenced input: sorted CD4+, CD8+, or CD8+CD57+ T cells (not recorded which) from PBMCs. Receptor source: a human donor with severe aplastic anemia or a healthy control (not recorded which).

This chain uses TRBV5-1 with TRBJ2-7, with D perhaps given as TRBD1 or TRBD2 (5 bases each). This CDR3 spans 16 amino acids. Trimming pared 0 bases from V and 3 bases from J, leaving 16 bases between. In germline, CDR1 is SGHRS, CDR2 YFSETQ. CDR3 DNA: TGCGCCAGCAGCTTGGCCGCCGGGACGGGGAGCTACGAGCAGTACTTC. Amino acids: CASSLAAGTGSYEQYF.

This clonotype has ten or more counts. The V gene is TRBV6-4, the J gene TRBJ1-1; D ambiguous. The germline V gene has CDR1 MRHNA and CDR2 SNTAGT. V was cut by 3 bases and J by 1 base, with 9 bases left in between. The CDR3 loop spans 14 amino acids. DNA for the CDR3: TGTGCCAGCAGTGAGTCTGGGCAGAACACTGAAGCTTTCTTT. Translation: CASSESGQNTEAFF.

The chain uses TRBV14 and TRBJ2-5; possible D gene TRBD1, 6 bases. V lost 1 base and J lost 5, with 14 bases in between. The CDR3 extends over 15 amino acids. The germline CDR1 and CDR2 sequences are SGHDN and FVKESK. The CDR3 DNA sequence: TGTGCCAGCAGCCAAGGCGCAACAGGGTGGGAGACCCAGTACTTC. This gives the protein CASSQGATGWETQYF.

This chain connects TRBV29-1 to TRBJ2-7, with TRBD1 matching 8 bases. This CDR3 contains 16 residues. From germline, CDR1 is SQVTM and CDR2 ANQGSEA. In DNA form, the CDR3 reads TGCAGTTACTATACCGGGACAGGCCTCTCTTTGGACGAGCAGTACTTC. Translating it yields CSYYTGTGLSLDEQYF.

This sequence joins TRBV11-3 and TRBJ1-2, with TRBD1 matching 7 bases. The CDR3 spans 13 residues. Germline CDR1 reads SGHNT; CDR2 reads YENEEA. Trimming at V came to 5 bases and at J to 8 bases, leaving 8 bases not matched to a gene. The CDR3 sequence is CASSALTGVGYTF. Here the CDR3 DNA reads TGTGCCAGCAGCGCCCTTACAGGGGTCGGCTACACCTTC.

The table lists this clonotype with a count of one. The chain combines TRBV10-3 with TRBJ1-3; 9 bases align to TRBD1. Germline V gene sequence: CDR1 ENHRY, CDR2 SYGVKD. V dropped 9 bases and J dropped 4; count of bases not matched to a gene: 7. The CDR3 sequence is 14 residues long. The CDR3 bases are TGTGCCATAACAGGGGGCTTGACCGGAAACACCATATATTTT. It encodes CAITGGLTGNTIYF.

To note about this clonotype: The junction shows a germline mismatch at one end, possibly a read error. The chain is built from TRBV2 and TRBJ2-7; TRBD2 matches 9 bases. The germline gives CDR1 SNHLY, CDR2 FYNNEI. This CDR3 is 13 amino acids long. CDR3 nucleotides: TGTGCCAGCAGTACACTAGCGGGCTACGAGCAGTGCTTC. Protein: CASSTLAGYEQCF. Complete variable domain (other parts from reference TRBV2 and TRBJ2-7): EPEVTQTPSHQVTQMGQEVILRCVPISNHLYFYWYRQILGQKVEFLVSFYNNEISEKSEIFDDQFSVERPDGSNFTLKIRSTKLEDSAMYFCASSTLAGYEQCFGPGTRLTVT.

The J gene is TRBJ2-7, the V gene TRBV7-3, with 8 bases matching TRBD1. After removal of 6 bases from V and 5 bases from J, the junction contained 6 bases not matched to a gene. The CDR3 is 13 residues long. Germline CDR1 SGHTA, CDR2 FQGTGA. The CDR3 sequence is CASSETGEDEQYF. The CDR3 region has the DNA TGTGCCAGCAGTGAGACAGGGGAGGACGAGCAGTACTTC.

The rearrangement joins TRBV25-1 to TRBJ1-5; D remains ambiguous. V dropped 2 bases and J dropped 0 bases, with 5 bases sitting between them. CDR1 and CDR2 from the germline V gene are MGHDK and SYGVNS. This CDR3 comprises 14 residues. The CDR3 here is CASSEVGSNQPQHF. The CDR3 DNA reads TGTGCCAGCAGTGAAGTAGGTAGCAATCAGCCCCAGCATTTT.

The chain is built from TRBV9 and TRBJ2-7; D is unresolved. Germline CDR1 and CDR2: SGDLS and YYNGEE. This CDR3 is built from 13 residues. V was clipped by 0 bases and J by 5 bases, with 9 bases between them. The CDR3 sequence: CASSVAERDEQYF. CDR3 DNA sequence: TGTGCCAGCAGCGTAGCTGAGAGAGACGAGCAGTACTTC.

CDR3 in amino acids: CASSLGSGWVEQYF. CDR3 nucleotides: TGTGCCAGCAGTTTAGGCAGTGGATGGGTCGAGCAGTACTTC. The rearrangement uses TRBV9 and TRBJ2-7; D not certain. The germline V gene has CDR1 SGDLS and CDR2 YYNGEE. This CDR3 has 14 amino acids. Trimming shortened V by 5 bases and J by 6 bases, and 18 bases separated the two germline ends.

The chain carries TRBV5-1 and TRBJ1-1; D perhaps matches TRBD1 (5 bases). The CDR3 runs to 14 residues. CDR1 and CDR2 from the germline V gene are SGHRS and YFSETQ. Deletions cut 0 bases from V and 4 bases from J, with 10 bases between. The CDR3 loop is CASSLVSGRTEAFF. The DNA of the CDR3 is TGCGCCAGCAGCTTGGTTTCGGGGCGCACTGAAGCTTTCTTT.

The chain joins TRBV24-1 to TRBJ2-1; no reliable D call. The CDR3 has 11 residues. Trimming removed 4 bases from V and 7 bases from J, with 4 bases in between. CDR1 KGHDR and CDR2 SFDVKD come from the germline V gene. CDR3 region: CATSDGNEQFF. CDR3 nucleotides: TGTGCCACCAGTGACGGGAATGAGCAGTTCTTC.

This clonotype has ten or more counts. The V call is TRBV19, the J call TRBJ2-7; a possible D gene is TRBD2 (6 bases). The CDR3 has 16 residues. The V gene lost 3 bases and the J gene lost 0 bases, with 15 bases spanning the gap. The germline CDR1 and CDR2 sequences are LNHDA and SQIVND (reference sequence). CDR3 sequence (DNA): TGTGCCAGTAGTATCGGTACGGGGGTGAGCTCCTACGAGCAGTACTTC. Protein product: CASSIGTGVSSYEQYF. The variable domain in full, completed from reference TRBV19 and TRBJ2-7, reads DGGITQSPKYLFRKEGQNVTLSCEQNLNHDAMYWYRQDPGQGLRLIYYSQIVNDFQKGDIAEGYSVSREKKESFPLTVTSAQKNPTAFYLCASSIGTGVSSYEQYFGPGTRLTVT.

This clonotype has only a few counts. The chain couples TRBV7-8 to TRBJ1-5, with D possibly TRBD1 on 5 matching bases. The CDR3 runs 13 residues. Germline values: CDR1 SGHVS, CDR2 FQNEAQ. The germline V and J ends were trimmed by 2 bases and 5 bases, with 7 bases remaining between them. In DNA, the CDR3 is TGTGCCAGCAGCTTATGGGGGGATCAGCCCCAGCATTTT. Amino acid sequence: CASSLWGDQPQHF.

The chain links TRBV7-8 to TRBJ1-2, with D possibly matching TRBD1 (5 bases). V was cut by 1 base and J by 2 bases, with 8 bases left in between. CDR1 and CDR2 (germline): SGHVS, FQNEAQ. This CDR3 spans 14 amino acids. The CDR3, as DNA: TGTGCCAGCAGCTTAGGACAGTTAAACTATGGCTACACCTTC. It is translated as CASSLGQLNYGYTF.

This clonotype appeared a few times. The rearrangement uses TRBV15 and TRBJ2-5, with 7 positions matching TRBD1. The CDR3 has 16 residues. The ends lost 8 bases at V and 1 base at J; junction bases unmatched: 13. From germline, CDR1 is LNHNV and CDR2 YYDKDF (reference sequence). In DNA form, the CDR3 reads TGTGCCACCCGTGAGACAGGGCCGACAACCCAAGAGACCCAGTACTTC. It codes for CATRETGPTTQETQYF.

The chain uses TRBV15 and TRBJ2-5; D is uncertain. The V gene's germline CDR1 is LNHNV and CDR2 YYDKDF (reference sequence). Trimming cost V 5 bases and J 4 bases, with 5 bases left between them. CDR3 length equals 11 residues. The CDR3 DNA reads TGTGCCACCAGCGGCAGAGAGACCCAGTACTTC. It encodes CATSGRETQYF.

The rearrangement uses TRBV24-1 and TRBJ1-2; D unresolved. Germline V gene lookup returns CDR1 KGHDR and CDR2 SFDVKD. The CDR3 has 13 residues. V lost 2 bases and J 7 bases, leaving 10 bases between the germline ends. The CDR3 sequence: CATSDSGEVGYTF. The CDR3 nucleotides are TGTGCCACCAGTGATTCCGGAGAGGTTGGCTACACCTTC.

The V call is TRBV20-1, the J call TRBJ2-1; the D gene is possibly TRBD2 (5 bases). The CDR3 length is 16 residues. CDR1 is DFQATT, CDR2 SNEGSKA, per germline (reference sequence). With 0 bases removed from V and 1 base from J, the gap between germline ends came to 13 bases. The CDR3 nucleotides are TGCAGTGCTAGAGATCGGAGAGGGAGTTCCTACAATGAGCAGTTCTTC. It specifies CSARDRRGSSYNEQFF.

The V gene is TRBV2, the J gene TRBJ2-7; no definite D call. Trimming shortened V by 8 bases and J by 4 bases, and 15 bases separated the two germline ends. This CDR3 has 13 amino acids. Looked up from germline, CDR1 is SNHLY and CDR2 is FYNNEI. The CDR3 DNA reads as TGTGCCAGCGATTCGGGTCGTGCGTACGAGCAGTACTTC. It encodes CASDSGRAYEQYF.

J is TRBJ2-2 and V is TRBV7-7; D unresolved. V was clipped by 0 bases and J by 3 bases, with 2 bases between them. The CDR3 contains 13 residues. Germline CDR1 is SSHAT and CDR2 is FNYEAQ (reference sequence). CDR3 loop: CASSLADTGELFF. CDR3 sequence (DNA): TGTGCCAGCAGCTTAGCAGACACCGGGGAGCTGTTTTTT.